Listed here are 27 T cell receptor beta chains from one sample, sequenced in a study of T-cell reconstitution after alpha-beta-depleted transplantation in children. The library targeted TCRbeta and was prepared with unique molecular identifiers. From the PCR reads, TCRdb called clonotypes with MiXCR, one entry per CDR3 protein. In the table there are around 200,000 distinct CDR3 sequences, approximately 15% of which are singletons. The specimen comprised PBMCs, mostly from graft donor cells, sampled 360 days after TCRalphabeta/CD19-depleted stem cell transplant. These TCRs come from a male patient aged 2-15 years who had a stem cell transplant for acute lymphoblastic leukemia, so the T cells may come from the graft donor.

This clonotype has a handful of counts. This chain links TRBV12-3 or TRBV12-4 with TRBJ1-4; D is unresolved. The V gene lost 3 bases and the J gene lost 9 bases, with 8 bases spanning the gap. This CDR3 has 12 amino acids. The CDR3 nucleotides are TGTGCCAGCAGTTTTTTGGGCAAAAAACTGTTTTTT. It translates to CASSFLGKKLFF.

This clonotype was counted between two and nine times. The V and J genes are TRBV2 and TRBJ2-1, with a tentative D call TRBD2 (6 bases). CDR3 size: 14 residues. The germline V and J ends were trimmed by 7 bases and 5 bases, with 15 bases remaining between them. The germline gives CDR1 SNHLY, CDR2 FYNNEI. DNA of the CDR3: TGTGCCAGCACGGGCGGGGTTCTACACAATGAGCAGTTCTTC. This gives the protein CASTGGVLHNEQFF. Supplemented by reference TRBV2 and TRBJ2-1, the full variable domain reads EPEVTQTPSHQVTQMGQEVILRCVPISNHLYFYWYRQILGQKVEFLVSFYNNEISEKSEIFDDQFSVERPDGSNFTLKIRSTKLEDSAMYFCASTGGVLHNEQFFGPGTRLTVL.

In this sample, this clonotype turned up a few times. The chain joins TRBV7-2 to TRBJ2-7; TRBD2 matches at 8 bases. Losses at the gene ends were 3 bases for V and 5 bases for J; bases not matched to a gene: 6. This CDR3 region has 14 residues. Germline V gene sequence: CDR1 SGHTA, CDR2 FQGNSA. As DNA, the CDR3 is TGTGCCAGCAGCTTCTTAGCGGGAATAGACGAGCAGTACTTC. It encodes CASSFLAGIDEQYF.

The V gene is TRBV20-1, the J gene TRBJ1-6; the match to TRBD1 covers 8 bases. V trimming: 1 base; J trimming: 7 bases; junction bases outside the gene matches: 15. Looked up from germline, CDR1 is DFQATT and CDR2 is SNEGSKA (reference sequence). The CDR3 loop spans 18 amino acids. In DNA form, the CDR3 reads TGCAGTGCTAGAGTAACTGACAGGGGCCAACTACCCAATTCACCCCTCCACTTT. Protein sequence: CSARVTDRGQLPNSPLHF.

This clonotype was observed a few times. The chain employs TRBV7-9 and TRBJ2-2; D is unresolved. Trimming pared 4 bases from V and 5 bases from J, leaving 17 bases between. The CDR3 loop spans 16 amino acids. The germline CDR1 and CDR2 sequences are SEHNR and FQNEAQ (reference sequence). This chain's CDR3 is CASSSETWTRTGELFF. For the CDR3, the DNA is TGTGCCAGCAGCTCCGAGACGTGGACGAGGACCGGGGAGCTGTTTTTT.

This clonotype was seen more than once but under ten times. The V and J genes are TRBV6-2 or TRBV6-3 and TRBJ2-3; D unresolved. Germline assignment: CDR1 MNHEY and CDR2 SVGEGT. Trimming removed 6 bases from V and 2 bases from J, with 12 bases in between. The CDR3 totals 14 residues. The chain's CDR3 is CASSSVAHTDTQYF. DNA of the CDR3: TGTGCCAGCAGCAGCGTCGCCCACACAGATACGCAGTATTTT.

V usage is TRBV7-2 and J usage is TRBJ2-3; 10 bases match TRBD2. The V segment lost 5 bases and the J segment 5 bases; nucleotides outside the gene matches: 7. Germline V gene data show CDR1 as SGHTA and CDR2 as FQGNSA. CDR3 length equals 15 residues. The DNA for the CDR3 is TGTGCCAGCAGCGTATTAGCGGGGGGTGTAGATACGCAGTATTTT. Protein sequence: CASSVLAGGVDTQYF.

This clonotype has ten or more counts. This rearrangement joins TRBV10-3 to TRBJ2-1; D unresolved. V lost 4 bases and J lost 2, with 15 bases in between. CDR3 size: 16 residues. Germline assignment: CDR1 ENHRY and CDR2 SYGVKD. CDR3 sequence (DNA): TGTGCCATCAGTGGCCGAAGAAACTCAACCTACAATGAGCAGTTCTTC. It codes for CAISGRRNSTYNEQFF.

CDR3 loop: CASSFRQGAFSGNTIYF. The CDR3 DNA sequence: TGTGCCAGCAGCTTCCGACAAGGAGCTTTCTCTGGAAACACCATATATTTT. This sequence joins TRBV3-1 and TRBJ1-3; D gene uncertain. CDR1 is LGHDT and CDR2 is YNNKEL in the germline V gene (reference sequence). Trimming pared 5 bases from V and 0 bases from J, leaving 17 bases between. This CDR3 has 17 residues.

V gene TRBV7-6 combines with J gene TRBJ2-3, with unresolved D. V dropped 4 bases and J dropped 0 bases, with 11 bases sitting between them. The CDR3 is made up of 15 amino acids. Germline CDR1 is SGHVS and CDR2 is FNYEAQ. The CDR3 DNA follows: TGTGCCAGCAGCTCAGCCGGGCCCAGCACAGATACGCAGTATTTT. Amino acids: CASSSAGPSTDTQYF.

There are many counts of this clonotype. This sequence joins TRBV27 and TRBJ1-6; D unclear. Trimming pared 8 bases from V and 9 bases from J, leaving 14 bases between. Looked up from germline, CDR1 is MNHEY and CDR2 is SMNVEV (reference sequence). This CDR3 has 13 amino acids. In DNA form, the CDR3 reads TGTGCCAGCGGCTTGAATGGCGGTTCACCCCTCCACTTT. Amino acids: CASGLNGGSPLHF.

The gene calls are TRBV2 and TRBJ2-4; D is unclear. Germline CDR1 reads SNHLY; CDR2 reads FYNNEI. Trimming cost V 2 bases and J 2 bases, with 10 bases left between them. The CDR3 is 15 residues long. CDR3: CASSELAGTKNIQYF. The CDR3 DNA reads TGTGCCAGCAGTGAATTGGCAGGTACCAAAAACATTCAGTACTTC.

V gene TRBV11-2 combines with J gene TRBJ2-1; maybe TRBD2 (6 bases). This CDR3 is 16 amino acids long. The V gene lost 3 bases and the J gene lost 1 base, with 13 bases spanning the gap. Germline assignment: CDR1 SGHAT and CDR2 FQNNGV. For the CDR3, the DNA is TGTGCCAGCAGCTTGCGGAGGCGGGGATCCTACAATGAGCAGTTCTTC. This codes for CASSLRRRGSYNEQFF.

This clonotype has more than one count but fewer than ten. CDR3 bases: TGTGCCAGCAGCCAGGAATTCGGGACAGACCAAGAGACCCAGTACTTC. This encodes CASSQEFGTDQETQYF. V and J are TRBV4-2 and TRBJ2-5; 7 nucleotides match TRBD1. V was clipped by 3 bases and J by 0 bases; unmatched bases: 7. Germline lookup yields CDR1 LGHNA and CDR2 YNFKEQ. The CDR3 loop spans 16 amino acids.

This clonotype was detected ten times or more. The CDR3 region is CSVKGQRPYEQYF. As DNA, the CDR3 is TGCAGCGTTAAGGGACAGAGACCCTACGAGCAGTACTTC. The J gene is TRBJ2-7, the V gene TRBV29-1; 7 positions agree with TRBD1. V trimming: 5 bases; J trimming: 2 bases; junction bases outside the gene matches: 6. Germline V gene lookup returns CDR1 SQVTM and CDR2 ANQGSEA. The CDR3 contains 13 residues.

This clonotype was counted between two and nine times. The rearrangement uses TRBV5-1 and TRBJ2-3; D is possibly TRBD1 (6 bases). The germline CDR1 and CDR2 sequences are SGHRS and YFSETQ. The ends were cut back, 1 base at V and 4 bases at J, with 16 bases in the middle. There are 16 residues in the CDR3. CDR3 sequence (DNA): TGCGCCAGCAGCTTGTACGCCAGGGGTAGCCCAGATACGCAGTATTTT. Its translation: CASSLYARGSPDTQYF.

This clonotype was counted between two and nine times. The chain links TRBV27 to TRBJ1-2, with TRBD1 as a possible D gene (5 bases). V gave up 1 base and J gave up 4 bases, with 13 bases separating them. The germline gives CDR1 MNHEY, CDR2 SMNVEV (reference sequence). CDR3 length equals 15 residues. CDR3 protein: CASSLYPGGVYGYTF. In DNA, the CDR3 is TGTGCCAGCAGTTTATATCCCGGGGGGGTCTATGGCTACACCTTC.

This clonotype was counted only a few times. The chain recombines TRBV12-3 or TRBV12-4 with TRBJ2-7; possibly TRBD1 for D (6 bases). V was cut by 8 bases and J by 2 bases, with 16 bases left in between. This CDR3 contains 14 residues. The CDR3, as DNA: TGTGCCAGCTCCCTGGGGGCTAACCCCTACGAGCAGTACTTC. The encoded protein is CASSLGANPYEQYF.

V and J are TRBV2 and TRBJ2-2; weak D call: TRBD1 (6 bases). Trimming took 8 bases from V and 4 from J, leaving 11 bases between them. This CDR3 contains 13 residues. CDR1 and CDR2 from the germline V gene are SNHLY and FYNNEI. CDR3: CASQTGRTGELFF. The CDR3 coding sequence is TGTGCCAGCCAGACAGGTCGCACCGGGGAGCTGTTTTTT.

This clonotype was counted many times. This sequence joins TRBV28 and TRBJ2-5; D possibly uses TRBD1 or TRBD2 (5 bases each). V was trimmed by 8 bases and J by 5 bases, leaving 33 bases between them. This CDR3 comprises 19 residues. In germline, CDR1 is MDHEN, CDR2 SYDVKM. The CDR3 DNA sequence: TGTGCCAGCTGCACCGCCTTTTGGGACCTCCCCCTTGAGTCGGAGACCCAGTACTTC. This sequence encodes CASCTAFWDLPLESETQYF.

This clonotype turned up a few times. The V and J genes are TRBV12-3 or TRBV12-4 and TRBJ2-2; the match to TRBD2 covers 13 bases. V lost 6 bases, J lost 7 bases, and 5 bases stayed unmatched. The CDR3 runs 15 residues. The DNA for the CDR3 is TGTGCCAGCAGACGGACTAGCGGGGGACACGGGGAGCTGTTTTTT. Protein sequence: CASRRTSGGHGELFF.

This chain uses TRBV10-3 with TRBJ2-1, with D hard to call. Germline V gene data show CDR1 as ENHRY and CDR2 as SYGVKD. The V end lost 8 bases, the J end lost 7 bases, and 12 bases lay between the germline ends. The CDR3 sequence is 12 residues long. Written as DNA, the CDR3 is TGTGCCATCCAGAACTATCTAAATGAGCAGTTCTTC. Its translation is CAIQNYLNEQFF.

This clonotype was recorded only once. This rearrangement joins TRBV12-3 or TRBV12-4 to TRBJ1-2; 7 nucleotides match TRBD1. V was pared by 6 bases and J by 6 bases, with 7 bases of the junction left unmatched. The CDR3 has 13 residues. This CDR3 reads CASRQTGEDGYTF. CDR3 nucleotides: TGTGCCAGCAGGCAAACAGGGGAGGATGGCTACACCTTC.

There are a few counts of this clonotype. The chain couples TRBV18 to TRBJ2-5, with D tentatively TRBD1 (6 bases). V lost 1 base to trimming and J lost 4 bases, with 16 bases between them. The CDR3 has 16 residues. Per germline, CDR1 KGHSH and CDR2 LQKENI. The CDR3 sequence: CASSPREGEFRETQYF. Written as DNA, the CDR3 is TGTGCCAGCTCACCACGAGAGGGGGAGTTTAGAGAGACCCAGTACTTC.

This clonotype showed up just a few times. J is TRBJ2-1 and V is TRBV27, with D unclear. Trimming stripped 1 base from V and 5 bases from J, with 9 bases between. Germline CDR1 MNHEY, CDR2 SMNVEV (reference sequence). The CDR3 is 14 residues long. The CDR3 sequence is CASSLLGIHNEQFF. DNA for the CDR3: TGTGCCAGCAGTTTATTGGGCATCCACAATGAGCAGTTCTTC.

This clonotype came up many times. The chain has TRBV12-3 or TRBV12-4 and TRBJ1-2; D ambiguous. The germline V and J ends were trimmed by 5 bases and 4 bases, with 14 bases remaining between them. CDR3 length: 14 amino acids. The CDR3 bases are TGTGCCAGCAGTACCCGGAGCGCGACCTATGGCTACACCTTC. Translated, it gives CASSTRSATYGYTF.

The chain links TRBV20-1 to TRBJ2-7; no clear D gene. Germline V gene sequence: CDR1 DFQATT, CDR2 SNEGSKA (reference sequence). Trimming left V 1 base short and J 6 bases short, with 4 bases between. This CDR3 is 10 amino acids long. CDR3 DNA sequence: TGCAGTGCTAGAGGATCCGAGCAGTACTTC. Translated: CSARGSEQYF.